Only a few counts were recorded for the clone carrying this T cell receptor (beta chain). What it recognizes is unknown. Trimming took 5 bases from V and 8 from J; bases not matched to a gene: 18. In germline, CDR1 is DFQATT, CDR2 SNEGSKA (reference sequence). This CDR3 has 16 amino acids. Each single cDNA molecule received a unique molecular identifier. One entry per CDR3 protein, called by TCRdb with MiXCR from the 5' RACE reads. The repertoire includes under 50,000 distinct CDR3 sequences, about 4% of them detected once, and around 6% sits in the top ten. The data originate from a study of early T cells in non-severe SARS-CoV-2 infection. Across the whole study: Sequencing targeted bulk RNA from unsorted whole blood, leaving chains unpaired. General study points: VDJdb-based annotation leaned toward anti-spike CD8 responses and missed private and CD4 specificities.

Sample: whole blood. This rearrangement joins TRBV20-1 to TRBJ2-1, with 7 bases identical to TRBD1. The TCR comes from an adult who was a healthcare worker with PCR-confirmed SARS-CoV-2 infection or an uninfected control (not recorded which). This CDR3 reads CSAANPDRDPDDEQFF. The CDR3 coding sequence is TGCAGTGCTGCTAATCCCGACAGGGATCCAGACGATGAGCAGTTCTTC.